This T cell receptor beta chain was captured in a study of cytomegalovirus exposure and HLA in healthy donors. PCR used 60 Vbeta primers and 13 Jbeta primers. Libraries were prepared by immunoSEQ multiplex PCR; TCRdb keeps only in-frame clonotypes and omits some of them. Seen here are fewer than 250,000 clones, roughly 83% observed once, and the top ten hold 1.4%. Trimming took 3 bases from V and 4 from J; bases not matched to a gene: 11. Germline values: CDR1 KGHSY, CDR2 FQNENV. The CDR3 loop spans 16 amino acids. The chain uses TRBV16 and TRBJ1-1, with 7 bases lining up with TRBD1. This clonotype was sampled from a girl aged 5-17 years in good health and CMV-seronegative. Source material: PBMCs. The CDR3 reads CASSQSGTVGATEAFF. CDR3 coding DNA: TGTGCCAGCAGCCAGTCCGGGACAGTGGGGGCCACTGAAGCTTTCTTT.